This is a list of T cell receptor beta chains from one sample in a study of PD-1 blockade in classical Hodgkin lymphoma. The data were produced by immunoSEQ multiplex PCR, yet TCRdb's version contains in-frame clones alone and is incomplete. The sample consists of about 96,000 clones, 85% to 95% of them appearing once. The sequencing here drew on peripheral blood mononuclear cells (PBMCs), taken before the fourth cycle of nivolumab. These receptors were taken from a human donor with classical Hodgkin lymphoma. CDR3s include the opening cysteine and the closing phenylalanine or tryptophan. The D gene is left open where the match is weak. Only part of the rows carry a size: once, few, many, or a class if the clone is expanded.

V gene	J gene	D gene	clone size	CDR3 length	CDR3 protein	CDR3 DNA
TRBV18	TRBJ2-1	-	once	17	CASSPLRASFNYNEQFF	TGTGCCAGCTCACCCCTAAGGGCTAGTTTCAACTACAATGAGCAGTTCTTC
TRBV6-6	TRBJ1-5	-	-	13	CASSYSGQQPQHF	TGTGCCAGCAGTTACTCGGGCCAACAGCCCCAGCATTTT
TRBV5-8	TRBJ2-3	TRBD2	-	15	CASSLVLAGVGTQYF	TGTGCCAGCAGCTTGGTGCTAGCGGGAGTCGGTACGCAGTATTTT
TRBV10-1	TRBJ2-2	-	-	18	CASSAGDSRALNTGELFF	TGCGCCAGCAGTGCCGGAGACTCGAGGGCCCTGAACACCGGGGAGCTGTTTTTT
TRBV5-1	TRBJ2-7	TRBD2	-	19	CASSVGPELAGPRAYEQYF	TGCGCCAGCAGCGTAGGGCCGGAACTAGCGGGGCCGAGGGCCTACGAGCAGTACTTC
TRBV12-5	TRBJ2-4	-	-	12	CASRLAKNIQYF	TGTGCTAGTCGACTAGCCAAAAACATTCAGTACTTC
TRBV10-1	TRBJ2-1	TRBD2	-	14	CASSESTRAGGPFF	TGCGCCAGCAGTGAGTCGACTCGGGCGGGAGGGCCGTTCTTC
TRBV6-5	TRBJ2-7	-	-	15	CASTPSRGNPYEQYF	TGTGCCAGCACCCCCTCGAGGGGGAACCCCTACGAGCAGTACTTC
TRBV7-9	TRBJ2-3	-	once	13	CASSLPGLYTQYF	TGTGCCAGCAGCTTACCGGGACTTTATACGCAGTATTTT
TRBV4-2	TRBJ2-5	-	-	17	CASSQDFRGRPQETQYF	TGTGCCAGCAGCCAAGATTTCCGGGGCCGGCCCCAAGAGACCCAGTACTTC
TRBV6-6	TRBJ2-7	-	-	10	CASNPYEQYF	TGTGCCAGCAACCCCTACGAGCAGTACTTC
TRBV28	TRBJ2-5	-	-	16	CASSEGPGTTQETQYF	TGTGCCAGCAGCGAGGGGCCCGGGACAACCCAAGAGACCCAGTACTTC
TRBV4-1	TRBJ2-1	TRBD2	-	18	CASSHGTSGIPGYNEQFF	TGCGCCAGCAGCCACGGGACTAGCGGGATACCGGGCTACAATGAGCAGTTCTTC